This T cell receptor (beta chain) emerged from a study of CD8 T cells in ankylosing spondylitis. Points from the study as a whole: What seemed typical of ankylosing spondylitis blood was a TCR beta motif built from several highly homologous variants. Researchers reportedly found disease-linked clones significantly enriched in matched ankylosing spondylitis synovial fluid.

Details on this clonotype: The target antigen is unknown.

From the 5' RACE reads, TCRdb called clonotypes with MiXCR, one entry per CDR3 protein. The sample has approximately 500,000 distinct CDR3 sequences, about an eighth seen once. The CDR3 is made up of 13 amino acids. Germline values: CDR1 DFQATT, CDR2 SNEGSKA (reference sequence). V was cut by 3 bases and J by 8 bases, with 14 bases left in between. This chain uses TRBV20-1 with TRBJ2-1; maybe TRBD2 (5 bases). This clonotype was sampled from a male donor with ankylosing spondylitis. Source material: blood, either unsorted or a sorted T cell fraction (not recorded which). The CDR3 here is CSARRVIPDEQFF. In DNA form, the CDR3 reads TGCAGTGCTAGGAGGGTGATCCCGGATGAGCAGTTCTTC.